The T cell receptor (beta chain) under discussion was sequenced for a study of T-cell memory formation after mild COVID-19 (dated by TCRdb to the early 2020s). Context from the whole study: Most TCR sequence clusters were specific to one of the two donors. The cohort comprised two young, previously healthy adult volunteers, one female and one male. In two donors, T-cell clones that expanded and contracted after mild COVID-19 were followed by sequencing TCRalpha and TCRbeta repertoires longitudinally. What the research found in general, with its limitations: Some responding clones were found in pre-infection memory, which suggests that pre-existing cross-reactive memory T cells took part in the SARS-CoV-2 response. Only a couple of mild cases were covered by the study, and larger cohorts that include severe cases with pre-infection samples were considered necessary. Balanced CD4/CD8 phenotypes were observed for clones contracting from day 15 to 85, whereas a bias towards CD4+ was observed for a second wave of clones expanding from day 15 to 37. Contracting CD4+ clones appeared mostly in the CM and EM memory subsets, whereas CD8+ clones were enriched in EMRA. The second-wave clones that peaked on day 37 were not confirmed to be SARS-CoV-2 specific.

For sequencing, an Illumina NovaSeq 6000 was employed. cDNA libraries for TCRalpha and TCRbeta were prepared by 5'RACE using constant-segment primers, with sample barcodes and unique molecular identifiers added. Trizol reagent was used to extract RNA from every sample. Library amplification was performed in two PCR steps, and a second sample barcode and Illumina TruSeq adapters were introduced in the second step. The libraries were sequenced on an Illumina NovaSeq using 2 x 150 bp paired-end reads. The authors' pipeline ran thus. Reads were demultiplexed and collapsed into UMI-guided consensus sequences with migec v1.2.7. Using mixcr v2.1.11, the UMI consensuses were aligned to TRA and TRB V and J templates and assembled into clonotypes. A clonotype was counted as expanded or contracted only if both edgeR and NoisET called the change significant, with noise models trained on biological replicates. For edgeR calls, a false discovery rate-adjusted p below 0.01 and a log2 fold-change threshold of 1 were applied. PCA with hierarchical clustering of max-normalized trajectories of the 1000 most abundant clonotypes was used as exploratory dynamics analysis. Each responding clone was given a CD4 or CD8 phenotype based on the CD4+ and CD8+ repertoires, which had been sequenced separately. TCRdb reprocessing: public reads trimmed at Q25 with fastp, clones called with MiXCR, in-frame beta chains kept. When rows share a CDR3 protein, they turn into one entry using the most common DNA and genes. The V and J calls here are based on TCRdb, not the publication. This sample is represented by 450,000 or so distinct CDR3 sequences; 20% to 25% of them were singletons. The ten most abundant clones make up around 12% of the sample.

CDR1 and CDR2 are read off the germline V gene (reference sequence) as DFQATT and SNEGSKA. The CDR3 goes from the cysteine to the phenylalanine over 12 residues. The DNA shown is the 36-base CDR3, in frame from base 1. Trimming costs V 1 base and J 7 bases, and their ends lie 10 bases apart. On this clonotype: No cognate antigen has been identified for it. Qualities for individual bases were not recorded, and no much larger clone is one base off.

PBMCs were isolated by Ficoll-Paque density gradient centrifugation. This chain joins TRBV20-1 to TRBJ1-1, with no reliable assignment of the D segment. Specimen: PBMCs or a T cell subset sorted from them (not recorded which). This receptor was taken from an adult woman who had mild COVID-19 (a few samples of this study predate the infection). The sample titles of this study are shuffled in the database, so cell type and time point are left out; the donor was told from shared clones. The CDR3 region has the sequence CSARGIVLEAFF. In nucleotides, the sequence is TGCAGTGCTAGAGGGATAGTCCTTGAAGCTTTCTTT.